The source of this T cell receptor beta chain is a study of regulatory T cells in long-lasting Graves disease. The sample holds many counts of this clonotype. Building the TCR beta libraries relied on iRepertoire HTBI primers, and CDR3 regions underwent Arm-PCR. TCRdb re-called the multiplex PCR reads through MiXCR, storing one row per CDR3 protein. This table has 350,000 to 500,000 distinct CDR3 sequences, roughly 15% appearing once. Trimming at V came to 1 base and at J to 0 bases, leaving 7 bases not matched to a gene. The CDR3 is 18 amino acids. Germline V gene data show CDR1 as KGHSH and CDR2 as LQKENI. Time point described: newly diagnosed GD, antithyroid drugs for less than 3 months. PBMC-derived RNA was used for the TCR library. Graves' disease diagnosis relied on American Thyroid Association guidelines. This same sample was also part of a study on T cells in Graves' hyperthyroidism and ophthalmopathy. In that study: Each patient was aged 18 to 65 and had newly diagnosed hyperthyroidism of under 2 months' duration.

The origin of this receptor is a woman aged 30 to 39 with Graves disease. The material sequenced was peripheral blood mononuclear cells (PBMCs), taken at new diagnosis, from a patient treated with antithyroid drugs. J is TRBJ2-1 and V is TRBV18; 9 bases match TRBD2. CDR3 amino acids: CASSPLRAGGSSYNEQFF. DNA for the CDR3: TGTGCCAGCTCACCACTGAGAGCGGGAGGCAGCTCCTACAATGAGCAGTTCTTC. Drawing the rest from reference TRBV18 and TRBJ2-1, the complete variable domain is NAGVMQNPRHLVRRRGQEARLRCSPMKGHSHVYWYRQLPEEGLKFMVYLQKENIIDESGMPKERFSAEFPKEGPSILRIQQVVRGDSAAYFCASSPLRAGGSSYNEQFFGPGTRLTVL.